This entry lists 27 T cell receptor beta chains sequenced from one sample in a study of beta chain features in type 1 diabetes. Expressed TCRB transcripts got sequenced, as all isolated RNA was reverse transcribed. The method was immunoSEQ multiplex PCR; TCRdb's version includes in-frame clones alone and lacks a portion of them. The data contain roughly 180,000 clones, about 13% of them singletons. Sequenced input: central memory CD4+ T cells from blood. The receptors stem from a young woman in good health.

CDR3 nucleotides: TGCAGCGCCACAAACCCGGCGGGAGGACGCACAGATACGCAGTATTTT. Translated, it gives CSATNPAGGRTDTQYF. The V gene is TRBV29-1, the J gene TRBJ2-3; TRBD2 aligns across 8 bases. From germline, CDR1 is SQVTM and CDR2 ANQGSEA. The CDR3 sequence is 16 residues long. V gave up 7 bases and J gave up 1 base; unmatched junction bases: 13.

The chain has TRBV18 and TRBJ1-1, with 7 bases fitting TRBD1. Germline CDR1 is KGHSH and CDR2 is LQKENI. The CDR3 length is 17 residues. The trim removed 3 bases at V and 4 bases at J, leaving 14 bases unmatched. The CDR3 here is CASSPPLQGKWGTEAFF. DNA for the CDR3: TGTGCCAGCTCACCGCCATTACAGGGGAAGTGGGGCACTGAAGCTTTCTTT.

This clone has a handful of counts. V and J are TRBV4-2 and TRBJ1-1; a possible D gene is TRBD1 (6 bases). V was shortened by 4 bases and J by 1 base, with 13 bases between the two germline ends. Germline V lookup: CDR1 LGHNA, CDR2 YNFKEQ. The CDR3 has 15 amino acids. In nucleotides, the CDR3 is TGTGCCAGCAGCCTCCTGAAACAGGGGAACACTGAAGCTTTCTTT. Protein product: CASSLLKQGNTEAFF.

V usage is TRBV28 and J usage is TRBJ1-3, with D possibly being TRBD1 (5 bases). The V and J ends lost 4 bases and 0 bases respectively, with 13 bases between them. Germline V lookup: CDR1 MDHEN, CDR2 SYDVKM. The CDR3 spans 16 residues. The CDR3 DNA is TGTGCCAGCAGTTCAACAGGCGAAAGCTCTGGAAACACCATATATTTT. Its translation: CASSSTGESSGNTIYF.

The table lists this clone with a few counts. This chain uses TRBV11-2 with TRBJ2-1, with TRBD2 identical over 9 bases. CDR1 is SGHAT and CDR2 is FQNNGV in the germline V gene. The CDR3 runs 17 residues. The V and J ends lost 5 bases and 6 bases, in that order; junction bases with no gene match: 14. The DNA of the CDR3 is TGTGCCAGCAGCCATCGCTCCGCCGGGACTAGCATCAATGAGCAGTTCTTC. Its protein product is CASSHRSAGTSINEQFF.

This clone was observed a few times. This sequence joins TRBV5-1 and TRBJ1-2; D call uncertain. Germline CDR1 reads SGHRS; CDR2 reads YFSETQ. Trimming removed 3 bases at V and 8 bases at J, with 14 bases between. The CDR3 spans 13 residues. As DNA, the CDR3 is TGCGCCAGCAGCTCCCCCGGGGTCGGCGGCTACACCTTC. Its translation is CASSSPGVGGYTF.

The chain carries TRBV6-5 and TRBJ2-3; 8 positions match TRBD2. The CDR3 loop spans 16 amino acids. Looked up from germline, CDR1 is MNHEY and CDR2 is SVGAGI. V lost 2 bases to trimming and J lost 0 bases; unmatched junction nucleotides: 4. The CDR3 DNA reads TGTGCCAGCAGTTACCCGAGCGGGGGAAGCACAGATACGCAGTATTTT. Translating gives CASSYPSGGSTDTQYF.

CDR3 region: CASSSTQGKNTEAFF. In DNA, the CDR3 is TGTGCCAGCAGTTCCACTCAGGGGAAGAACACTGAAGCTTTCTTT. The chain couples TRBV6-1 to TRBJ1-1; a weak D match, TRBD1 (6 bases). Per germline, CDR1 MNHNS and CDR2 SASEGT. Trimming pared 5 bases from V and 1 base from J, leaving 14 bases between. The CDR3 totals 15 residues.

The rearrangement uses TRBV28 and TRBJ2-5; a weak D match, TRBD2 (7 bases). Deletions cut 6 bases from V and 2 bases from J, with 19 bases between. This CDR3 comprises 16 residues. CDR1 is MDHEN and CDR2 is SYDVKM in the germline V gene. The CDR3 DNA follows: TGTGCCAGCAGCTCGGCGGGGAGGGGGGCTCAAGAGACCCAGTACTTC. It is translated as CASSSAGRGAQETQYF.

The CDR3 nucleotides are TGTGCCAGCAGCTTAGTTCCACTAGCCAAGACCGTCCAAGAGACCCAGTACTTC. Translation gives CASSLVPLAKTVQETQYF. The rearrangement uses TRBV7-9 and TRBJ2-5, with TRBD2 as a possible D gene (6 bases). CDR1 and CDR2 (germline): SEHNR, FQNEAQ (reference sequence). This CDR3 is 18 amino acids long. The V end was cut by 1 base, the J end by 1 base, with 19 bases between.

This clone has more than one count but fewer than ten. The chain couples TRBV15 to TRBJ1-2, with 7 positions matching TRBD1. The germline CDR1 and CDR2 sequences are LNHNV and YYDKDF (reference sequence). Unmatched junction bases numbered 5, after V lost 2 bases and J lost 2 bases. This CDR3 contains 15 residues. In nucleotides, the CDR3 is TGTGCCACCAGCAGACCGGGACAGCCAAACTATGGCTACACCTTC. Translating gives CATSRPGQPNYGYTF.

This chain links TRBV27 with TRBJ2-7, with D perhaps matching TRBD1 (7 bases). This CDR3 has 17 amino acids. Germline V gives CDR1 MNHEY, CDR2 SMNVEV (reference sequence). Trimming cost V 3 bases and J 1 base, with 19 bases left between them. CDR3 DNA sequence: TGTGCCAGCAGTTTGACAGGGAGGCGGGGTGCGTCCTACGAGCAGTACTTC. Its translation is CASSLTGRRGASYEQYF.

This clone was recorded a few times. This chain links TRBV5-4 with TRBJ2-5, with D tentatively TRBD2 (5 bases). Trimming removed 4 bases from V and 2 bases from J, with 12 bases in between. This CDR3 has 14 amino acids. Germline CDR1 reads SGHNT; CDR2 reads YYREEE (reference sequence). The CDR3 DNA follows: TGTGCCAGCAGCATAGTGGAGGCACAAGAGACCCAGTACTTC. It is translated as CASSIVEAQETQYF.

The rearrangement uses TRBV7-9 and TRBJ2-3, with D possibly TRBD1 on 5 matching bases. Trimming cost V 5 bases and J 2 bases, with 11 bases left between them. The germline gives CDR1 SEHNR, CDR2 FQNEAQ (reference sequence). CDR3 length: 14 residues. The CDR3 is CASSPGANTDTQYF. The CDR3 bases are TGTGCCAGCAGCCCTGGGGCTAACACAGATACGCAGTATTTT.

The rearrangement links TRBV18 to TRBJ2-7, with TRBD2 matching over 7 bases. This CDR3 is 15 amino acids long. CDR1 is KGHSH, CDR2 LQKENI, per germline. The V and J ends lost 1 base and 0 bases, in that order; junction bases with no gene match: 3. The chain's CDR3 is CASSPLPSGSYEQYF. The CDR3 DNA follows: TGTGCCAGCTCACCACTGCCTAGCGGCTCCTACGAGCAGTACTTC.

The rearrangement uses TRBV29-1 and TRBJ2-5; 12 bases line up with TRBD1. The CDR3 is 15 residues long. The ends lost 5 bases at V and 4 bases at J; junction bases unmatched: 8. The germline V gene has CDR1 SQVTM and CDR2 ANQGSEA. The CDR3, as DNA: TGCAGCGTTAGCGGGGACAGGGGGCTCGGAGAGACCCAGTACTTC. Translating it yields CSVSGDRGLGETQYF.

The chain carries TRBV27 and TRBJ2-7; 7 nucleotides match TRBD1. Trimming cost V 7 bases and J 6 bases; bases outside gene matches: 12. CDR1 and CDR2 (germline): MNHEY, SMNVEV (reference sequence). The CDR3 runs 14 residues. CDR3 nucleotide sequence: TGTGCCAGCACTGGGTCAGGGGGATGGAGCGAGCAGTACTTC. Its protein product is CASTGSGGWSEQYF.

This chain joins TRBV28 and TRBJ2-7; the match to TRBD1 covers 12 bases. The CDR3 contains 14 residues. Per the germline V gene, CDR1 is MDHEN and CDR2 is SYDVKM. V was clipped by 4 bases and J by 6 bases; unmatched bases: 4. The CDR3 region has the DNA TGTGCCAGCAGTTCCTCGGGACAGGGGGCCGAGCAGTACTTC. The encoded protein is CASSSSGQGAEQYF.

The chain links TRBV5-6 to TRBJ2-2; TRBD1 matches at 10 bases. Trimming cost V 6 bases and J 6 bases; bases outside gene matches: 11. Germline CDR1 is SGHDT and CDR2 is YYEEEE. The CDR3 runs 16 residues. CDR3 sequence: CASTRFGTGDAGELFF. The DNA for the CDR3 is TGTGCCAGCACCCGATTCGGGACAGGGGACGCCGGGGAGCTGTTTTTT.

This clone appeared a few times. This chain uses TRBV30 with TRBJ1-2; 7 bases line up with TRBD1. V shed 7 bases and J 6 bases; nucleotides not matched to a gene: 2. The CDR3 spans 10 residues. Germline CDR1 GTSNPN, CDR2 SVGIG (reference sequence). The CDR3 is CAFDRDGYTF. The CDR3, as DNA: TGTGCCTTCGACAGGGATGGCTACACCTTC.

This clone was counted between two and nine times. The chain joins TRBV29-1 to TRBJ2-1; 10 positions agree with TRBD2. Germline CDR1 SQVTM, CDR2 ANQGSEA. J was trimmed by 4 bases and V by 1 base; bases with no gene match: 4. The CDR3 has 15 amino acids. The CDR3 DNA reads TGCAGCGTTGAAGCCCCGACTAGCGGGTACAATGAGCAGTTCTTC. The encoded protein is CSVEAPTSGYNEQFF.

This chain links TRBV2 with TRBJ1-5; D gene unclear. Trimming took off 4 bases at V and 4 bases at J, with 8 bases between the two ends. The CDR3 is made up of 13 amino acids. The germline V gene encodes CDR1 SNHLY and CDR2 FYNNEI. The CDR3 DNA sequence: TGTGCCAGCAGTGGCGGGCTGAATCAGCCCCAGCATTTT. As protein: CASSGGLNQPQHF. The whole variable domain, filled in from reference TRBV2 and TRBJ1-5, reads EPEVTQTPSHQVTQMGQEVILRCVPISNHLYFYWYRQILGQKVEFLVSFYNNEISEKSEIFDDQFSVERPDGSNFTLKIRSTKLEDSAMYFCASSGGLNQPQHFGDGTRLSIL.

The genes are TRBV7-2 and TRBJ1-2, with TRBD1 matching 12 bases. From germline, CDR1 is SGHTA and CDR2 FQGNSA. The CDR3 has 16 residues. With 4 bases clipped from V and 4 bases from J, the junction kept 7 bases outside the gene matches. In nucleotides, the CDR3 is TGTGCCAGCAGCTCGGCGGGACAGGGGGCTAGCTATGGCTACACCTTC. This sequence encodes CASSSAGQGASYGYTF.

This clone came up many times. This chain uses TRBV5-1 with TRBJ2-1, with 10 bases fitting TRBD2. The V and J ends lost 1 base and 8 bases, in that order; junction bases with no gene match: 9. The germline gives CDR1 SGHRS, CDR2 YFSETQ. The CDR3 has 16 residues. CDR3 region: CASSLFLAGDGYEQFF. Written as DNA, the CDR3 is TGCGCCAGCAGCTTGTTCCTAGCGGGAGACGGGTATGAGCAGTTCTTC. Using reference TRBV5-1 and TRBJ2-1 for the parts outside the CDR3, the full variable domain is KAGVTQTPRYLIKTRGQQVTLSCSPISGHRSVSWYQQTPGQGLQFLFEYFSETQRNKGNFPGRFSGRQFSNSRSEMNVSTLELGDSALYLCASSLFLAGDGYEQFFGPGTRLTVL.

The J gene is TRBJ2-7, the V gene TRBV13; 7 nucleotides line up with TRBD1. The CDR3 totals 12 residues. V shed 0 bases and J 12 bases; nucleotides not matched to a gene: 5. From germline, CDR1 is PRHDT and CDR2 FYEKMQ (reference sequence). The CDR3 spells CASSLGRTGRYF. The CDR3 region has the DNA TGTGCCAGCAGCTTAGGGCGGACAGGCCGGTACTTC.

V usage is TRBV19 and J usage is TRBJ2-7, with D possibly being TRBD1 (5 bases). The CDR3 sequence is 15 residues long. V was pared by 3 bases and J by 3 bases, with 15 bases between. Germline-derived CDR1 and CDR2 are LNHDA and SQIVND (reference sequence). The CDR3 region is CASSIYQGRRYEQYF. The CDR3 region has the DNA TGTGCCAGTAGTATCTACCAGGGTCGACGCTACGAGCAGTACTTC.

This clone was picked up a small number of times. This rearrangement joins TRBV5-6 to TRBJ1-2, with TRBD1 as a possible D gene (5 bases). Trimming took off 0 bases at V and 5 bases at J, with 8 bases between the two ends. Germline V CDR1 and CDR2: SGHDT, YYEEEE. CDR3 length: 13 amino acids. The CDR3, as DNA: TGTGCCAGCAGCTTGGGCAGGGCGTATGGCTACACCTTC. Translating it yields CASSLGRAYGYTF.